What follows is one T cell receptor (beta chain) and its context. Its specificity is unknown. The sample belongs to a study of cytomegalovirus exposure and HLA in healthy donors. It was with 60 Vbeta and 13 Jbeta primers that the PCR ran. The method was immunoSEQ multiplex PCR; TCRdb's version includes in-frame clones alone and lacks a portion of them. The sample table sets out about 200,000 clones. Study-wide points: Among donors in an Asian-associated ancestry cluster, a later analysis reportedly found fewer N-insertions than the roughly 700-donor mean. By a later analysis, the bulk of CMV-associated TCR beta chains appeared HLA-restricted. Reportedly, cytomegalovirus status was diagnosed with high sensitivity and specificity. Some public TCRs appeared in many individuals, while most sequences were rare.

The length of the CDR3 is 16 residues. The V gene's germline CDR1 is KGHSH and CDR2 LQKENI. V lost 2 bases, J lost 8 bases, and 21 bases lay in between. The chain uses TRBV18 and TRBJ1-2, with D perhaps TRBD1 (6 bases). Input material: PBMCs. The source is a man aged 25 to 40 in good health and CMV-seronegative. The CDR3 loop is CASSPNRDTTSRGYTF. The CDR3 coding sequence is TGTGCCAGCTCACCAAACCGGGACACCACTTCGCGGGGCTACACCTTC.